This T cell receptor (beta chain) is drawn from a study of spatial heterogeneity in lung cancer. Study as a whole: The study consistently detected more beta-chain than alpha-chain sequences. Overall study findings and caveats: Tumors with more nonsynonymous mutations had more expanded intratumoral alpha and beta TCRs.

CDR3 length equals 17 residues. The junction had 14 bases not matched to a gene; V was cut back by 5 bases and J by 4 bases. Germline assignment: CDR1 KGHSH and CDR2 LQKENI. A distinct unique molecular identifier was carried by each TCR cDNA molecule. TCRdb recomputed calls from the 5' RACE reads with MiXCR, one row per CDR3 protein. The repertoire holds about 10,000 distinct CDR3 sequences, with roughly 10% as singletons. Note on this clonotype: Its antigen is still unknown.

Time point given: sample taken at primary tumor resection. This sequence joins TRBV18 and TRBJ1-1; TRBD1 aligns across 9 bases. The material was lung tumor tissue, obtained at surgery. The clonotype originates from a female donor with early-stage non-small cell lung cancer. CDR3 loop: CASSTGTGRVTITEAFF. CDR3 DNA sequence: TGTGCCAGCTCAACCGGGACAGGGCGGGTTACGATCACTGAAGCTTTCTTT.